This TCR beta chain was observed in a study of graft-versus-host responses after intestinal transplantation. Study in general: Transplants given to recipients were multivisceral, liver-intestinal, or isolated intestinal. All of the recipients had induction that used anti-thymocyte globulin, then tacrolimus and steroids for approximately 3 years.

Study-wide results and limits: Graft-versus-host to host-versus-graft clonal ratios in allografts were high in patients with graft-donor T cell macrochimerism.

TCRdb's copy holds only in-frame clones and misses some; the assay was immunoSEQ multiplex PCR. Of 75,000 to 100,000 clones in the sample, roughly 88% were seen once. CDR3 length equals 18 residues. Germline V gives CDR1 LGHNA, CDR2 YNFKEQ. V lost 4 bases and J 0 bases, leaving 19 bases between the germline ends. This clone occurred once. The target antigen is unknown. This TCR came from a human patient who received an intestinal transplant, so some T cells may come from the graft donor. This rearrangement joins TRBV4-2 to TRBJ2-1, with D maybe TRBD2 (6 bases). This sample comprised PBMCs, obtained 255 days after intestinal transplant. CDR3 amino acids: CASSPPRGGEYSYNEQFF. DNA for the CDR3: TGTGCCAGCAGCCCCCCCCGCGGAGGGGAGTACTCCTACAATGAGCAGTTCTTC.